This record concerns one T cell receptor (beta chain) sequence. Its antigen is still unknown. This sample was included in a study of Graves' ophthalmopathy and Graves' hyperthyroidism. Whole-study results and caveats: Ophthalmopathy versus stable hyperthyroidism: 13-signature model gave 87.88% sensitivity, approximately 80% specificity. Most expanded clonotypes from thyroid (those above 0.001 frequency) were also found in blood.

Germline CDR1 reads SEHNR; CDR2 reads FQNEAQ (reference sequence). V was trimmed by 3 bases and J by 0 bases, leaving 14 bases between them. The CDR3 loop spans 16 amino acids. Amplification of TCR beta CDR3 regions used RNA transcripts. First-round RT-PCR used HTBI primers; second-round multiplex PCR followed. Each CDR3 protein gets one entry after TCRdb re-called the multiplex PCR reads with MiXCR. The sample consists of over a million distinct CDR3 sequences, less than 45% of them appearing once. Only newly diagnosed hyperthyroidism patients aged 18 to 65, with under 2 months' duration, were enrolled.

The clonotype was recovered from an adult man with Graves' hyperthyroidism. The chain employs TRBV7-9 and TRBJ2-5; tentatively, D is TRBD1 (6 bases). Sequenced: peripheral blood or thyroid tissue (not recorded which). Written as DNA, the CDR3 is TGTGCCAGCAGCTTGGTGGCCCAGGGGAACCAAGAGACCCAGTACTTC. Protein product: CASSLVAQGNQETQYF.